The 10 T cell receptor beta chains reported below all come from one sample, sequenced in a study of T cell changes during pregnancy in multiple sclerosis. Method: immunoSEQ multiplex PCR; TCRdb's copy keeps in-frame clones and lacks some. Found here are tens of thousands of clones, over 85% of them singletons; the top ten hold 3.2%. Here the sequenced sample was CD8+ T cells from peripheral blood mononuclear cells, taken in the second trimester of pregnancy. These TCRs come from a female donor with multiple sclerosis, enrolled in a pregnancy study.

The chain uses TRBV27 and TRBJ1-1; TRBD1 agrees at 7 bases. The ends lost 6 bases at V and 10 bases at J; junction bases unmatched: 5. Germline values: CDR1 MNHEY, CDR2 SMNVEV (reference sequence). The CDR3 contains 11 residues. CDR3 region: CASSKGQRAFF. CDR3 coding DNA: TGTGCCAGCAGCAAGGGACAGCGAGCTTTCTTT.

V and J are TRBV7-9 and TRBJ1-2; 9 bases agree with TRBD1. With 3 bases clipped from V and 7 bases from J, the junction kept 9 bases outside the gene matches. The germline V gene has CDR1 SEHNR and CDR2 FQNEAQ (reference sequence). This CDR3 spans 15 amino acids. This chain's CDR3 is CASSFLTGGEGGYTF. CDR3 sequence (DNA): TGTGCCAGCAGCTTCCTGACAGGGGGGGAAGGTGGCTACACCTTC.

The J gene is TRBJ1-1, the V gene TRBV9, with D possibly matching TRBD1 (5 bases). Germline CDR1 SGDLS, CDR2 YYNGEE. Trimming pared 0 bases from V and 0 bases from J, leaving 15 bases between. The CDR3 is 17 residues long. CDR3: CASSVAGAGLMNTEAFF. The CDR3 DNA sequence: TGTGCCAGCAGCGTAGCTGGGGCAGGCTTGATGAACACTGAAGCTTTCTTT.

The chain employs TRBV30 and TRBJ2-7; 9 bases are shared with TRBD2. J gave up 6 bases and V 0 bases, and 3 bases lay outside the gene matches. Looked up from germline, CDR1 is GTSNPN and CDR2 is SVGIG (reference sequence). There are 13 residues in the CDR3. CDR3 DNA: TGTGCCTGGAGTGTTCCTAGCGGGGTCGAGCAGTACTTC. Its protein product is CAWSVPSGVEQYF.

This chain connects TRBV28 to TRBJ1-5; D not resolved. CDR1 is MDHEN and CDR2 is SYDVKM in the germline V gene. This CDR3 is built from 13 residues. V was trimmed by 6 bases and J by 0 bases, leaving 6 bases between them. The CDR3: CASSRDSNQPQHF. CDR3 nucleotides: TGTGCCAGCAGCCGAGATAGCAATCAGCCCCAGCATTTT.

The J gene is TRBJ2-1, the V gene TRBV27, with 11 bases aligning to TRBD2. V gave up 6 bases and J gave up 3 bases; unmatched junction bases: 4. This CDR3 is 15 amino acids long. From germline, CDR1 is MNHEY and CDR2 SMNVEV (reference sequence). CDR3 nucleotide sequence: TGTGCCAGCAGCTCTAGCGGGAGGCTCTACAATGAGCAGTTCTTC. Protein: CASSSSGRLYNEQFF.

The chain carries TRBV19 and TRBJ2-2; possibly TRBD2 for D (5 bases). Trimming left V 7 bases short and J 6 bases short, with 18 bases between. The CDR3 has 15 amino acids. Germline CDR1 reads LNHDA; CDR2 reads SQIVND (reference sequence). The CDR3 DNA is TGTGCCAGTACGGCCTGGAGGCCCGGCGCCGGGGAGCTGTTTTTT. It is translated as CASTAWRPGAGELFF.

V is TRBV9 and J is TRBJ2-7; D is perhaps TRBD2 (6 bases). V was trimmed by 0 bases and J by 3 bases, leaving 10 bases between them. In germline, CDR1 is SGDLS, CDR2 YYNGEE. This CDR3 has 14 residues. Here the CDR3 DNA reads TGTGCCAGCAGCGTAGGCGACGGGAGCTACGAGCAGTACTTC. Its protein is CASSVGDGSYEQYF.

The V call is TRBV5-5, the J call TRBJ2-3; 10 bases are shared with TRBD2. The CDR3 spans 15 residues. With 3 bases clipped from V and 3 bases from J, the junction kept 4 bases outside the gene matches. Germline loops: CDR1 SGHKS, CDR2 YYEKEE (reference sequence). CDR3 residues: CASSSSGSGTDTQYF. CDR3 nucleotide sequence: TGTGCCAGCAGCTCTAGCGGGAGTGGAACAGATACGCAGTATTTT.

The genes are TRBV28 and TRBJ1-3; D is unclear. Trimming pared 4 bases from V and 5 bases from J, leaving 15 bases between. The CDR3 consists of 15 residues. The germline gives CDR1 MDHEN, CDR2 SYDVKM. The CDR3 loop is CASSYPGVERNTIYF. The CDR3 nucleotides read TGTGCCAGCAGTTACCCCGGGGTGGAGAGAAACACCATATATTTT.